This T cell receptor beta chain was sequenced for a study of T cells expressing NK-cell markers. Study-wide background: Sorted CD3+CD56+NKG2C+, CD3+CD56+NKG2C- and CD3+CD56-NKG2C+ T-cell subsets were beta-chain profiled. Within the sequenced cohort of eight donors, seven exhibited HCMV seropositivity and one was seronegative.

Germline assignment: CDR1 SGHKS and CDR2 YYEKEE (reference sequence). CDR3 length: 15 residues. Scientists made TCR beta cDNA using 5'RACE template switching with UMIs. TCRdb derives one entry per CDR3 protein from the 5' RACE reads, leaving out DNA. Its clone listing holds 150,000 to 180,000 distinct CDR3 sequences. Sequencing was done on a sample of blood T cells: a sorted CD56 or NKG2C T cell subset, CD4+ or CD8+ T cells, or bulk PBMC T cells (not recorded which). The rearrangement uses TRBV5-5 and TRBJ2-3; TCRdb names TRBD1, which stays unverified in the absence of DNA. The receptor was derived from a woman aged 45 to 65 in good health. CDR3 region: CASKPPTGGTDTQYF.